The TCR beta chain described here comes from a study of spatial heterogeneity in lung cancer (dated by TCRdb to 2018 to 2020). In terms of the full investigation: Donors were approximately 72 patients with early-stage, untreated non-small cell lung cancer from the lung TRACERx cohort. The study quantitatively compared TCR alpha and beta repertoires across multiple tumor regions, matched nontumor lung and blood in non-small cell lung cancer. In the raw uncorrected reads, each unique combination of TCR and UMI appeared more than ten times on average. The study linked features of the TCR repertoire to counts of nonsynonymous mutations, which were determined by whole-exome sequencing of tumor tissue. Follow-up PBMC samples were sequenced whenever available, and the median time to follow-up was 2 to 3 years after resection. Both alpha and beta chains were TCR-sequenced in approximately 200 tumor regions, some 64 matched nontumor lung samples and 56 PBMC samples obtained at surgery. More beta-chain than alpha-chain transcripts were consistently detected, likely reflecting higher beta-chain transcript abundance. What the work shows at the level of the full study, not this receptor alone: Only approximately 13 patients were included in the comparisons of baseline and follow-up blood repertoires. Additional single-cell paired TCR alpha and beta sequencing was considered necessary to confirm, at a functional level, the hypothesis that regional TCRs recognize regional mutations. Ubiquitous expanded tumor TCRs were found in blood more often at tumor resection than at routine follow-up.

V and J are trimmed by 5 bases and 1 base, and the gene matches miss 3 bases of the junction. Inclusive of the bounding cysteine and phenylalanine, the CDR3 is 14 residues long. The read is trimmed to its CDR3 DNA, 42 bases read in frame from base 1. CDR1 and CDR2, per the germline V gene, are KGHSH and LQKENI. The library came from 5' RACE. For sequencing, a NextSeq 500 was employed. The TCR library protocol attached a unique molecular identifier to each TCR cDNA molecule to allow correction of PCR and sequencing errors. The authors' pipeline ran thus. Decombinator tools were used for TCR identification, UMI-based error correction and CDR3 extraction. Expanded TCRs were defined as those above a frequency of 2 per 1,000, corresponding to the top 1% of the tumor frequency distribution. Rényi diversity was computed with the R vegan package after subsampling each repertoire 100 times to 5,000 TCRs. CDR3 similarity networks were built from amino acid triplet string-kernel similarity, with CDR3s being connected when pairwise similarity was above 0.82. TCRdb took the public reads, trimmed them with fastp at Q25, ran MiXCR for clone calling and kept in-frame beta chains. Each record represents a unique CDR3 protein, reported with the most common genes and DNA among its rows. These V and J calls are TCRdb output, not the study's own analysis. The sample table contains tens of thousands of distinct CDR3 sequences; only one count was recorded for nearly 9% of them. 1.9% of the sample is taken by the ten largest.

This clonotype has at least ten counts. Its antigen is unknown. Per-nucleotide qualities are absent, and no much larger clonotype sits a single base away. The time point label for this specimen denotes: blood at routine non-recurrence follow-up after resection. Whole RNA extracted from tumor and nontumor lung tissue, or from cryopreserved PBMC samples, was used for TCR sequencing without cell sorting. A patient was chosen for TCR sequencing only when enough RNA was available from at least two tumor regions. This receptor was taken from a female donor with early-stage non-small cell lung cancer. The source was PBMCs, collected at follow-up. This receptor chain uses TRBV18 and TRBJ2-7; TRBD1 fits 9 bases in the junction. The CDR3 here reads CASSRTGVSYEQYF. The DNA reads TGTGCCAGCTCAAGGACAGGGGTGTCCTACGAGCAGTACTTC. With the portions outside the CDR3 filled from the reference TRBV18 and TRBJ2-7 genes, the complete variable region becomes NAGVMQNPRHLVRRRGQEARLRCSPMKGHSHVYWYRQLPEEGLKFMVYLQKENIIDESGMPKERFSAEFPKEGPSILRIQQVVRGDSAAYFCASSRTGVSYEQYFGPGTRLTVT.